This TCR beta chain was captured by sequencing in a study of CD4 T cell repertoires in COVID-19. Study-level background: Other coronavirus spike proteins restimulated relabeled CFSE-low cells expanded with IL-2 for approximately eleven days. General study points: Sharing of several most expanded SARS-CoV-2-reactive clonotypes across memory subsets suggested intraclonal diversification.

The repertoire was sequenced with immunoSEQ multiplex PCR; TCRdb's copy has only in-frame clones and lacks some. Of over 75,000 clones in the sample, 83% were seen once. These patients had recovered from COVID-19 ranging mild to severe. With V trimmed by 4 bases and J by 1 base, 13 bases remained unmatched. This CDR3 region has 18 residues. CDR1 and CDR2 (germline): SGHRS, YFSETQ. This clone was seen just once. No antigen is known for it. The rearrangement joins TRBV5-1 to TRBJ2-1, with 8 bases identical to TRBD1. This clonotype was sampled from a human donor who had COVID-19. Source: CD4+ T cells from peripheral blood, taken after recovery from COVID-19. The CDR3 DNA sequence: TGCGCCAGCAGCGTATCCTTCCCGACAGGGGCTTCCTACAATGAGCAGTTCTTC. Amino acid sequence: CASSVSFPTGASYNEQFF. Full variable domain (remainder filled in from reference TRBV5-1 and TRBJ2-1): KAGVTQTPRYLIKTRGQQVTLSCSPISGHRSVSWYQQTPGQGLQFLFEYFSETQRNKGNFPGRFSGRQFSNSRSEMNVSTLELGDSALYLCASSVSFPTGASYNEQFFGPGTRLTVL.